These 17 T cell receptor beta chains were all obtained from the same sample, sequenced in a study of blood T cell repertoires in COVID-19. Some clones are missing from TCRdb's copy, which holds only in-frame ones; the method was immunoSEQ multiplex PCR. Here the sample spans 110,000 or so clones, roughly 75% being singletons. Specimen: peripheral blood. These receptors all stem from a human donor in a cohort sampled during active or convalescent COVID-19.

V gene TRBV24-1 combines with J gene TRBJ1-2, with D perhaps matching TRBD1 (5 bases). V lost 3 bases and J lost 8, with 12 bases in between. Per the germline V gene, CDR1 is KGHDR and CDR2 is SFDVKD. This CDR3 region has 13 residues. For the CDR3, the DNA is TGTGCCACCAGTGATCGGTTCTCAGGGGGCTACACCTTC. Protein: CATSDRFSGGYTF.

The V call is TRBV11-2, the J call TRBJ2-2; D perhaps matches TRBD1 (7 bases). The CDR3 has 16 amino acids. Germline CDR1 SGHAT, CDR2 FQNNGV. The germline V and J ends were trimmed by 4 bases and 0 bases, with 12 bases remaining between them. CDR3 sequence reads: CASSSRDSANTGELFF. The CDR3 nucleotides are TGTGCCAGCAGCTCGCGGGACAGCGCGAACACCGGGGAGCTGTTTTTT.

The chain joins TRBV18 to TRBJ2-1; D might be TRBD1 (5 bases). CDR1 and CDR2 from the germline V gene are KGHSH and LQKENI. The CDR3 covers 15 residues. V was clipped by 4 bases and J by 2 bases, with 12 bases between them. For the CDR3, the DNA is TGTGCCAGCTCACGCGACAGTGGCACCTACAATGAGCAGTTCTTC. This translates into CASSRDSGTYNEQFF.

The chain joins TRBV28 to TRBJ1-5, with 10 nucleotides matching TRBD1. This CDR3 is built from 15 residues. Per germline, CDR1 MDHEN and CDR2 SYDVKM. The V and J ends lost 6 bases and 3 bases, in that order; junction bases with no gene match: 5. The CDR3 bases are TGTGCCAGCAGCTCGACAGGGGGCACCAATCAGCCCCAGCATTTT. This translates into CASSSTGGTNQPQHF. Using reference TRBV28 and TRBJ1-5 for the parts outside the CDR3, the full variable domain is DVKVTQSSRYLVKRTGEKVFLECVQDMDHENMFWYRQDPGLGLRLIYFSYDVKMKEKGDIPEGYSVSREKKERFSLILESASTNQTSMYLCASSSTGGTNQPQHFGDGTRLSIL.

The chain links TRBV6-5 to TRBJ2-7; TRBD2 might be the D (5 bases). CDR1 and CDR2 from the germline V gene are MNHEY and SVGAGI. This CDR3 comprises 16 residues. Trimming pared 0 bases from V and 2 bases from J, leaving 14 bases between. CDR3 coding DNA: TGTGCCAGCAGTTACTCGGCGTTGAGGGTTACCTACGAGCAGTACTTC. Residues: CASSYSALRVTYEQYF.

The rearrangement links TRBV4-3 to TRBJ1-3; D perhaps matches TRBD1 (5 bases). CDR3 length equals 15 residues. V was clipped by 0 bases and J by 7 bases, with 13 bases between them. Per the germline V gene, CDR1 is LGHNA and CDR2 is YSLEER. CDR3 sequence: CASSQELGLRNTIYF. In DNA, the CDR3 is TGCGCCAGCAGCCAAGAGTTGGGGCTGCGTAACACCATATATTTT.

This clone was observed once. The chain combines TRBV9 with TRBJ1-4; 8 nucleotides line up with TRBD1. The CDR3 runs 14 residues. Unmatched junction bases numbered 4, after V lost 4 bases and J lost 5 bases. Germline CDR1 is SGDLS and CDR2 is YYNGEE. CDR3 coding DNA: TGTGCCAGCAGCCCGGACAGGGTGAATGAAAAACTGTTTTTT. Translated, it gives CASSPDRVNEKLFF.

The rearrangement links TRBV18 to TRBJ2-3; D call uncertain. Between the trimmed V and J ends, which lost 0 bases and 2 bases, there was a span of 6 bases. This CDR3 has 14 amino acids. Germline V CDR1 and CDR2: KGHSH, LQKENI. The CDR3: CASSPPSHTDTQYF. For the CDR3, the DNA is TGTGCCAGCTCACCACCGTCCCACACAGATACGCAGTATTTT.

V is TRBV4-1 and J is TRBJ2-7; maybe TRBD1 (5 bases). The CDR3 loop spans 15 amino acids. V was trimmed by 1 base and J by 2 bases, leaving 12 bases between them. The V gene's germline CDR1 is MGHRA and CDR2 YSYEKL. The CDR3 spells CASSQVDSTTYEQYF. The CDR3 DNA is TGCGCCAGCAGCCAAGTTGACAGTACAACCTACGAGCAGTACTTC.

CDR3 in DNA: TGTGCCAGCAGTTTAGGCCCAGGGGACAGCACTGAAGCTTTCTTT. It encodes CASSLGPGDSTEAFF. J is TRBJ1-1 and V is TRBV28; 7 bases agree with TRBD1. This CDR3 is 15 amino acids long. Per the germline V gene, CDR1 is MDHEN and CDR2 is SYDVKM. V was clipped by 2 bases and J by 4 bases; unmatched bases: 7.

This clone came up once. The chain links TRBV6-5 to TRBJ2-7; D is perhaps TRBD1 (5 bases). In germline, CDR1 is MNHEY, CDR2 SVGAGI. This CDR3 has 14 residues. V was pared by 5 bases and J by 2 bases, with 13 bases between. Here the CDR3 DNA reads TGTGCCAGCAGTAAGGGTGTAGGGGCCTACGAGCAGTACTTC. This translates into CASSKGVGAYEQYF.

The chain carries TRBV6-1 and TRBJ1-5, with 10 bases lining up with TRBD1. In germline, CDR1 is MNHNS, CDR2 SASEGT. This CDR3 has 16 residues. V gave up 5 bases and J gave up 4 bases; unmatched junction bases: 8. The CDR3 DNA follows: TGTGCCAGCAGTAAAGGGACAGGGGCCCGTAATCAGCCCCAGCATTTT. Protein: CASSKGTGARNQPQHF.

The V call is TRBV7-3, the J call TRBJ1-1, with D possibly matching TRBD1 (5 bases). This CDR3 has 14 residues. Germline V lookup: CDR1 SGHTA, CDR2 FQGTGA. The germline V and J ends were trimmed by 1 base and 4 bases, with 10 bases remaining between them. Here the CDR3 DNA reads TGTGCCAGCAGCTTAATCGGGGGAACCACTGAAGCTTTCTTT. Protein product: CASSLIGGTTEAFF.

This clone showed up many times. The gene calls are TRBV4-1 and TRBJ2-7, with D possibly being TRBD2 (5 bases). V lost 1 base to trimming and J lost 3 bases, with 19 bases between them. The CDR3 loop spans 17 amino acids. Looked up from germline, CDR1 is MGHRA and CDR2 is YSYEKL. Written as DNA, the CDR3 is TGCGCCAGCAGCCAAGGGCGTATCACGGACTCGCACTACGAGCAGTACTTC. As protein: CASSQGRITDSHYEQYF.

The rearrangement uses TRBV9 and TRBJ2-3; possibly TRBD2 for D (6 bases). Germline CDR1 and CDR2: SGDLS and YYNGEE. Trimming removed 1 base at V and 5 bases at J, with 11 bases between. The CDR3 consists of 14 residues. CDR3 in amino acids: CASSVWAGIDTQYF. Here the CDR3 DNA reads TGTGCCAGCAGCGTATGGGCGGGAATAGATACGCAGTATTTT.

The chain carries TRBV19 and TRBJ2-7; TRBD2 matches 8 bases. From germline, CDR1 is LNHDA and CDR2 SQIVND (reference sequence). This CDR3 has 15 amino acids. V lost 9 bases to trimming and J lost 1 base; unmatched junction nucleotides: 11. CDR3 in amino acids: CASRGGRQVSYEQYF. In DNA form, the CDR3 reads TGTGCCAGCCGGGGGGGCCGCCAAGTTTCCTACGAGCAGTACTTC.

This clone was counted once. The chain has TRBV28 and TRBJ2-1, with a weak D call TRBD2 (6 bases). Trimming took 5 bases from V and 9 from J, leaving 17 bases between them. This CDR3 spans 14 amino acids. Germline V gene lookup returns CDR1 MDHEN and CDR2 SYDVKM. The chain's CDR3 is CASSPPTRRGEQFF. CDR3 DNA sequence: TGTGCCAGCAGTCCCCCGACTAGGAGGGGTGAGCAGTTCTTC.